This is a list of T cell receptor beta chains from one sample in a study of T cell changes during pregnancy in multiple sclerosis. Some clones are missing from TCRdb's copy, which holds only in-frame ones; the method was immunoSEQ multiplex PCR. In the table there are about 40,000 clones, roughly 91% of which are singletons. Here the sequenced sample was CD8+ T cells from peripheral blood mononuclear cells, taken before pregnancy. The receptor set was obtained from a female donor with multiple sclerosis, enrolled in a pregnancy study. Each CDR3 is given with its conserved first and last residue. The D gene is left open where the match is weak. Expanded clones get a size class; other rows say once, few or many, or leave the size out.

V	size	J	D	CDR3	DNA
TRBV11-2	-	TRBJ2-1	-	CASSFPGQAYNEQFF	TGTGCCAGCAGCTTCCCGGGACAAGCCTACAATGAGCAGTTCTTC
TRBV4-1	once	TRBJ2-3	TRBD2	CASSQGIREGSTDTQYF	TGCGCCAGCAGCCAAGGGATCAGGGAGGGGAGCACAGATACGCAGTATTTT
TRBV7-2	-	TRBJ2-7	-	CASSLGTGYEQYF	TGTGCCAGCAGCCTCGGGACTGGCTACGAGCAGTACTTC
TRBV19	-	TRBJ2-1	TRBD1	CASSRDSSSYNEQFF	TGTGCCAGTAGCAGGGACAGTAGCTCCTACAATGAGCAGTTCTTC
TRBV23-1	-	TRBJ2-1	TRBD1	CASSTQGARRNDNEQFF	TGCGCCAGCAGTACACAGGGGGCAAGGCGGAACGACAATGAGCAGTTCTTC
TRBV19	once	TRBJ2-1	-	CASSMSSSYNEQFF	TGTGCCAGTAGTATGTCTAGCTCCTACAATGAGCAGTTCTTC
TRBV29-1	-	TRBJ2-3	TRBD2	CSVGMGLAGGRTDTQYF	TGCAGCGTTGGAATGGGACTAGCGGGAGGACGCACAGATACGCAGTATTTT
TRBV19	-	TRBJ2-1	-	CASSGSYNEQFF	TGTGCCAGTAGCGGGAGCTACAATGAGCAGTTCTTC
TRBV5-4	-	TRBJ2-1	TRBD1	CASSLAGTGANNEQFF	TGTGCCAGCAGCTTGGCCGGGACAGGGGCCAACAATGAGCAGTTCTTC
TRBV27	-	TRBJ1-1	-	CASSPPKGRGNTEAFF	TGTGCCAGCAGCCCCCCCAAGGGGAGGGGGAACACTGAAGCTTTCTTT
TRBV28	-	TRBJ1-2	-	CASSPFSYGYTF	TGTGCCAGCAGCCCCTTCTCCTATGGCTACACCTTC
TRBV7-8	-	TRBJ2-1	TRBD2	CASSLRAAGAYNEQFF	TGTGCCAGCAGCTTAAGGGCAGCGGGAGCCTACAATGAGCAGTTCTTC
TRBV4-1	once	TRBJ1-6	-	CASSQDIGGSDSPLHF	TGCGCCAGCAGCCAAGATATAGGGGGTTCTGATTCACCCCTCCACTTT
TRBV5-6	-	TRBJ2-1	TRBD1	CASSFGGQGIDEQFF	TGTGCCAGCAGCTTTGGGGGACAGGGGATCGATGAGCAGTTCTTC
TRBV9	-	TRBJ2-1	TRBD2	CASSVDSGTYNEQFF	TGTGCCAGCAGCGTAGACAGCGGGACGTACAATGAGCAGTTCTTC
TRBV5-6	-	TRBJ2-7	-	CASSLDRGGFWVYEQYF	TGTGCCAGCAGCTTGGATCGAGGAGGGTTTTGGGTCTACGAGCAGTACTTC
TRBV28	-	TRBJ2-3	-	CASTTRRDSTDTQYF	TGTGCCAGTACGACTAGGCGGGATAGCACAGATACGCAGTATTTT
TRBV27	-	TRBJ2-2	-	CATSGADAGYTGELFF	TGTGCCACCAGTGGGGCGGATGCAGGGTACACCGGGGAGCTGTTTTTT
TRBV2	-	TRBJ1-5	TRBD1	CASSDPGQGNQPQHF	TGTGCCAGCAGTGATCCGGGACAGGGGAATCAGCCCCAGCATTTT
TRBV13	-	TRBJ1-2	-	CASSLGRTDLPSNYGYTF	TGTGCCAGCAGCTTAGGACGGACAGACCTACCGAGTAACTATGGCTACACCTTC
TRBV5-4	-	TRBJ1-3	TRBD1	CANPDPSDRVGNTIYF	TGTGCCAACCCCGACCCCAGCGACAGGGTTGGAAACACCATATATTTT
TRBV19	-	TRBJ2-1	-	CASSIGGVNEQFF	TGTGCCAGTAGTATAGGAGGAGTCAATGAGCAGTTCTTC
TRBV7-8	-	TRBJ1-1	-	CASTPLSGTEAFF	TGTGCCAGCACCCCCTTATCGGGAACTGAAGCTTTCTTT